This is a list of T cell receptor beta chains from one sample in a study of CD8+ T cells in alopecia areata. Libraries were prepared by immunoSEQ multiplex PCR; TCRdb keeps only in-frame clonotypes and omits some of them. The sample holds roughly 25,000 clones, 52% seen once. Material for sequencing was NKG2D-high CD8+ T cells sorted from blood. These receptors were taken from a human donor with alopecia areata. CDR3s include the opening cysteine and the closing phenylalanine or tryptophan. Fields, in order: V gene, clone size, D gene, J gene, CDR3 protein, CDR3 DNA. The D gene is left open where the match is weak. Not all rows give a size; the values are once, few, many and, for expanded clones, a class.

v_gene: TRBV27
abundance: NA
d_gene: TRBD1
j_gene: TRBJ2-7
CDR3aa: CASSFQLTGGLVYEQYF
CDR3nt: TGTGCCAGCAGTTTCCAGCTCACAGGGGGTTTAGTCTACGAGCAGTACTTC

v_gene: TRBV5-4
abundance: NA
d_gene: TRBD1
j_gene: TRBJ2-7
CDR3aa: CASSWGQDEQYF
CDR3nt: TGTGCCAGCAGCTGGGGACAGGACGAGCAGTACTTC

v_gene: TRBV10-3
abundance: few
d_gene: NA
j_gene: TRBJ2-1
CDR3aa: CAISELWEPRLNEQFF
CDR3nt: TGTGCCATCAGTGAGTTGTGGGAGCCAAGACTCAATGAGCAGTTCTTC

v_gene: TRBV7-6
abundance: NA
d_gene: NA
j_gene: TRBJ2-7
CDR3aa: CASSLEARAGSGEQYF
CDR3nt: TGTGCCAGCAGCTTAGAGGCCAGAGCTGGGTCTGGCGAGCAGTACTTC

v_gene: TRBV25-1
abundance: NA
d_gene: NA
j_gene: TRBJ1-1
CDR3aa: CASSEGQTLNTEAFF
CDR3nt: TGTGCCAGCAGTGAAGGACAGACCCTGAACACTGAAGCTTTCTTT

v_gene: TRBV28
abundance: NA
d_gene: NA
j_gene: TRBJ2-3
CDR3aa: CASSLKVMARWGYLEDTQYF
CDR3nt: TGTGCCAGCAGTTTAAAGGTCATGGCAAGGTGGGGCTATTTGGAAGATACGCAGTATTTT

v_gene: TRBV19
abundance: few
d_gene: NA
j_gene: TRBJ2-1
CDR3aa: CASSMQGYNEQFF
CDR3nt: TGTGCCAGTAGTATGCAGGGATACAATGAGCAGTTCTTC

v_gene: TRBV28
abundance: NA
d_gene: TRBD2
j_gene: TRBJ2-1
CDR3aa: CASSTGTTTYNEQFF
CDR3nt: TGTGCCAGCAGCACCGGGACTACGACCTACAATGAGCAGTTCTTC

v_gene: TRBV4-1
abundance: NA
d_gene: TRBD1
j_gene: TRBJ2-3
CDR3aa: CASSQKGRQGHLHTQYF
CDR3nt: TGCGCCAGCAGCCAAAAAGGCCGACAGGGACACCTACATACGCAGTATTTT

v_gene: TRBV28
abundance: NA
d_gene: TRBD1
j_gene: TRBJ2-7
CDR3aa: CASTTGGYEQYF
CDR3nt: TGTGCCAGCACCACAGGGGGGTACGAGCAGTACTTC

v_gene: TRBV7-2
abundance: NA
d_gene: NA
j_gene: TRBJ2-7
CDR3aa: CASSRQQGQSYEQYF
CDR3nt: TGTGCCAGCAGCCGGCAACAGGGCCAGTCCTACGAGCAGTACTTC

v_gene: TRBV27
abundance: NA
d_gene: NA
j_gene: TRBJ1-1
CDR3aa: CASRTSLNTEAFF
CDR3nt: TGTGCCAGCAGAACTAGTTTGAACACTGAAGCTTTCTTT

v_gene: TRBV13
abundance: few
d_gene: NA
j_gene: TRBJ1-1
CDR3aa: CASYRVTHQNTEAFF
CDR3nt: TGTGCCAGCTACAGGGTTACTCATCAGAACACTGAAGCTTTCTTT

v_gene: TRBV4-2
abundance: NA
d_gene: TRBD1
j_gene: TRBJ2-7
CDR3aa: CASSQEGIGTGFYEQYF
CDR3nt: TGTGCCAGCAGCCAAGAAGGGATCGGGACAGGGTTCTACGAGCAGTACTTC

v_gene: TRBV27
abundance: NA
d_gene: TRBD1
j_gene: TRBJ1-2
CDR3aa: CASSFSGTGHYGYTF
CDR3nt: TGTGCCAGCAGTTTCTCCGGGACAGGGCACTATGGCTACACCTTC

v_gene: TRBV2
abundance: NA
d_gene: NA
j_gene: TRBJ2-1
CDR3aa: CASSVYQSYNEQFF
CDR3nt: TGTGCCAGCAGTGTGTACCAATCCTACAATGAGCAGTTCTTC

v_gene: TRBV2
abundance: NA
d_gene: NA
j_gene: TRBJ2-3
CDR3aa: CASNRKTFVRDTQYF
CDR3nt: TGTGCCAGCAATCGGAAAACCTTTGTGAGAGATACGCAGTATTTT

v_gene: TRBV7-2
abundance: NA
d_gene: TRBD2
j_gene: TRBJ2-1
CDR3aa: CASSLEGTSGLGGYNEQFF
CDR3nt: TGTGCCAGCAGCTTAGAAGGGACTAGCGGCCTGGGGGGCTACAATGAGCAGTTCTTC

v_gene: TRBV30
abundance: few
d_gene: TRBD1
j_gene: TRBJ1-1
CDR3aa: CAWSRGQGAQFGFF
CDR3nt: TGTGCCTGGAGCAGGGGACAGGGGGCTCAGTTCGGTTTCTTT

v_gene: TRBV13
abundance: few
d_gene: NA
j_gene: TRBJ1-2
CDR3aa: CASSPTNPDSDGAAGYTF
CDR3nt: TGTGCCAGCAGCCCGACCAATCCCGACAGCGACGGGGCAGCTGGCTACACCTTC

v_gene: TRBV9
abundance: NA
d_gene: TRBD2
j_gene: TRBJ2-3
CDR3aa: CASSVGAGDTDTQYF
CDR3nt: TGTGCCAGCAGCGTAGGGGCGGGGGACACAGATACGCAGTATTTT

v_gene: TRBV7-2
abundance: NA
d_gene: TRBD1
j_gene: TRBJ2-7
CDR3aa: CASSLAGDRPSYEQYF
CDR3nt: TGTGCCAGCAGCTTAGCGGGGGACAGGCCCTCCTACGAGCAGTACTTC

v_gene: TRBV7-2
abundance: few
d_gene: NA
j_gene: TRBJ2-3
CDR3aa: CASSSRDKFTDTQYF
CDR3nt: TGTGCCAGCAGCTCCCGGGACAAATTCACAGATACGCAGTATTTT

v_gene: TRBV2
abundance: NA
d_gene: NA
j_gene: TRBJ2-5
CDR3aa: CASSEGRYQETQYF
CDR3nt: TGTGCCAGCAGTGAGGGGCGGTACCAAGAGACCCAGTACTTC

v_gene: TRBV4-1
abundance: medium-sized
d_gene: NA
j_gene: TRBJ2-7
CDR3aa: CASSQDGAGDEQYF
CDR3nt: TGCGCCAGCAGCCAAGATGGGGCAGGCGACGAGCAGTACTTC

v_gene: TRBV4-2
abundance: few
d_gene: NA
j_gene: TRBJ1-1
CDR3aa: CASSLTRRGTEAFF
CDR3nt: TGTGCCAGCAGCCTCACCCGCAGGGGCACTGAAGCTTTCTTT

v_gene: TRBV7-9
abundance: NA
d_gene: TRBD2
j_gene: TRBJ2-7
CDR3aa: CASSPRTSAHEQYF
CDR3nt: TGTGCCAGCAGCCCACGGACTAGCGCTCACGAGCAGTACTTC

v_gene: TRBV2
abundance: NA
d_gene: NA
j_gene: TRBJ2-5
CDR3aa: CASSVGLLQETQYF
CDR3nt: TGTGCCAGCAGTGTCGGATTACTACAAGAGACCCAGTACTTC

v_gene: TRBV4-1
abundance: NA
d_gene: NA
j_gene: TRBJ2-2
CDR3aa: CASSQGPGELFF
CDR3nt: TGCGCCAGCAGCCAAGGTCCGGGGGAGCTGTTTTTT

v_gene: TRBV27
abundance: NA
d_gene: NA
j_gene: TRBJ2-1
CDR3aa: CASSRTPSYNEQFF
CDR3nt: TGTGCCAGCAGCCGGACTCCCTCCTACAATGAGCAGTTCTTC

v_gene: TRBV4-1
abundance: few
d_gene: NA
j_gene: TRBJ2-7
CDR3aa: CASSQGASDYYEQYF
CDR3nt: TGCGCCAGCAGCCAAGGGGCTAGCGACTACTACGAGCAGTACTTC

v_gene: TRBV28
abundance: NA
d_gene: TRBD2
j_gene: TRBJ2-1
CDR3aa: CASRPTGLAGMDEQFF
CDR3nt: TGTGCCAGCAGACCGACAGGACTAGCGGGGATGGATGAGCAGTTCTTC

v_gene: TRBV7-6
abundance: NA
d_gene: NA
j_gene: TRBJ2-7
CDR3aa: CASSLAVRVAAYEQYF
CDR3nt: TGTGCCAGCAGTTTAGCCGTGCGAGTAGCCGCCTACGAGCAGTACTTC

v_gene: TRBV19
abundance: many
d_gene: TRBD2
j_gene: TRBJ2-7
CDR3aa: CASSGGGLLKQYF
CDR3nt: TGTGCCAGTTCCGGGGGGGGGCTTCTGAAGCAGTACTTC

v_gene: TRBV6-5
abundance: NA
d_gene: NA
j_gene: TRBJ2-1
CDR3aa: CASSYGVGPYNEQFF
CDR3nt: TGTGCCAGCAGTTACGGGGTAGGGCCTTACAATGAGCAGTTCTTC

v_gene: TRBV4-1
abundance: NA
d_gene: TRBD1
j_gene: TRBJ1-2
CDR3aa: CASSQFGNRGVHGYTF
CDR3nt: TGCGCCAGCAGCCAATTCGGGAACAGGGGGGTACATGGCTACACCTTC

v_gene: TRBV28
abundance: medium-sized
d_gene: NA
j_gene: TRBJ1-1
CDR3aa: CASSFPDEAFF
CDR3nt: TGTGCCAGCAGTTTCCCGGATGAAGCTTTCTTT

v_gene: TRBV7-9
abundance: NA
d_gene: NA
j_gene: TRBJ2-7
CDR3aa: CASSFGRGAGYEQYF
CDR3nt: TGTGCCAGCAGCTTCGGGCGCGGCGCGGGCTACGAGCAGTACTTC

v_gene: TRBV28
abundance: few
d_gene: NA
j_gene: TRBJ2-5
CDR3aa: CASRGETQYF
CDR3nt: TGTGCCAGCAGAGGTGAGACCCAGTACTTC

v_gene: TRBV27
abundance: NA
d_gene: TRBD2
j_gene: TRBJ2-3
CDR3aa: CASSHMTSGREEDTQYF
CDR3nt: TGTGCCAGCAGTCACATGACTAGCGGGAGAGAGGAAGATACGCAGTATTTT

v_gene: TRBV27
abundance: NA
d_gene: TRBD1
j_gene: TRBJ1-1
CDR3aa: CASSSRTGGAGNTEAFF
CDR3nt: TGTGCCAGCAGCTCAAGGACAGGGGGGGCGGGGAACACTGAAGCTTTCTTT

v_gene: TRBV4-1
abundance: NA
d_gene: NA
j_gene: TRBJ1-2
CDR3aa: CASSQGPGIYGYTF
CDR3nt: TGCGCCAGCAGCCAAGGCCCAGGGATTTATGGCTACACCTTC

v_gene: TRBV5-4
abundance: large
d_gene: NA
j_gene: TRBJ2-1
CDR3aa: CASSLGVASGEQFF
CDR3nt: TGTGCCAGCAGCTTGGGGGTAGCTTCGGGGGAGCAGTTCTTC

v_gene: TRBV7-9
abundance: few
d_gene: TRBD1
j_gene: TRBJ2-3
CDR3aa: CASSPPGTATDTQYF
CDR3nt: TGTGCCAGCAGCCCCCCCGGGACAGCCACAGATACGCAGTATTTT

v_gene: TRBV7-7
abundance: NA
d_gene: NA
j_gene: TRBJ2-2
CDR3aa: CASSLGPHTGELFF
CDR3nt: TGTGCTAGCAGCTTAGGTCCACACACCGGGGAGCTGTTTTTT

v_gene: TRBV9
abundance: few
d_gene: NA
j_gene: TRBJ2-2
CDR3aa: CASSGTGELFF
CDR3nt: TGTGCCAGCAGCGGTACCGGGGAGCTGTTTTTT

v_gene: TRBV27
abundance: NA
d_gene: TRBD1
j_gene: TRBJ2-7
CDR3aa: CASSIGTGNEQYF
CDR3nt: TGTGCCAGCAGTATTGGGACAGGGAACGAGCAGTACTTC

v_gene: TRBV28
abundance: NA
d_gene: NA
j_gene: TRBJ2-2
CDR3aa: CASSFPPTGNTGELFF
CDR3nt: TGTGCCAGCAGTTTCCCCCCGACAGGAAACACCGGGGAGCTGTTTTTT